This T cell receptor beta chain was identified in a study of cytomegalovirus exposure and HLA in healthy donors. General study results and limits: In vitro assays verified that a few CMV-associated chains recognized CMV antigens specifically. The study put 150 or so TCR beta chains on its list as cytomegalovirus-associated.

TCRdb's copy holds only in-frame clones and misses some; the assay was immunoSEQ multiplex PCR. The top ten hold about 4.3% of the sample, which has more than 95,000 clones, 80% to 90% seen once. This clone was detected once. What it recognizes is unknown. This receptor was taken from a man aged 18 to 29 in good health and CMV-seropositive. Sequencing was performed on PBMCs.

The DNA for the CDR3 is TGTGCCAGCACCAGGGGGTACGAGCAGTACTTC. Amino acids: CASTRGYEQYF. The V call is TRBV6-5, the J call TRBJ2-7; TRBD1 matches at 7 bases. Germline CDR1 is MNHEY and CDR2 is SVGAGI. The CDR3 is 11 residues long. Losses at the gene ends were 7 bases for V and 4 bases for J; bases not matched to a gene: 1.